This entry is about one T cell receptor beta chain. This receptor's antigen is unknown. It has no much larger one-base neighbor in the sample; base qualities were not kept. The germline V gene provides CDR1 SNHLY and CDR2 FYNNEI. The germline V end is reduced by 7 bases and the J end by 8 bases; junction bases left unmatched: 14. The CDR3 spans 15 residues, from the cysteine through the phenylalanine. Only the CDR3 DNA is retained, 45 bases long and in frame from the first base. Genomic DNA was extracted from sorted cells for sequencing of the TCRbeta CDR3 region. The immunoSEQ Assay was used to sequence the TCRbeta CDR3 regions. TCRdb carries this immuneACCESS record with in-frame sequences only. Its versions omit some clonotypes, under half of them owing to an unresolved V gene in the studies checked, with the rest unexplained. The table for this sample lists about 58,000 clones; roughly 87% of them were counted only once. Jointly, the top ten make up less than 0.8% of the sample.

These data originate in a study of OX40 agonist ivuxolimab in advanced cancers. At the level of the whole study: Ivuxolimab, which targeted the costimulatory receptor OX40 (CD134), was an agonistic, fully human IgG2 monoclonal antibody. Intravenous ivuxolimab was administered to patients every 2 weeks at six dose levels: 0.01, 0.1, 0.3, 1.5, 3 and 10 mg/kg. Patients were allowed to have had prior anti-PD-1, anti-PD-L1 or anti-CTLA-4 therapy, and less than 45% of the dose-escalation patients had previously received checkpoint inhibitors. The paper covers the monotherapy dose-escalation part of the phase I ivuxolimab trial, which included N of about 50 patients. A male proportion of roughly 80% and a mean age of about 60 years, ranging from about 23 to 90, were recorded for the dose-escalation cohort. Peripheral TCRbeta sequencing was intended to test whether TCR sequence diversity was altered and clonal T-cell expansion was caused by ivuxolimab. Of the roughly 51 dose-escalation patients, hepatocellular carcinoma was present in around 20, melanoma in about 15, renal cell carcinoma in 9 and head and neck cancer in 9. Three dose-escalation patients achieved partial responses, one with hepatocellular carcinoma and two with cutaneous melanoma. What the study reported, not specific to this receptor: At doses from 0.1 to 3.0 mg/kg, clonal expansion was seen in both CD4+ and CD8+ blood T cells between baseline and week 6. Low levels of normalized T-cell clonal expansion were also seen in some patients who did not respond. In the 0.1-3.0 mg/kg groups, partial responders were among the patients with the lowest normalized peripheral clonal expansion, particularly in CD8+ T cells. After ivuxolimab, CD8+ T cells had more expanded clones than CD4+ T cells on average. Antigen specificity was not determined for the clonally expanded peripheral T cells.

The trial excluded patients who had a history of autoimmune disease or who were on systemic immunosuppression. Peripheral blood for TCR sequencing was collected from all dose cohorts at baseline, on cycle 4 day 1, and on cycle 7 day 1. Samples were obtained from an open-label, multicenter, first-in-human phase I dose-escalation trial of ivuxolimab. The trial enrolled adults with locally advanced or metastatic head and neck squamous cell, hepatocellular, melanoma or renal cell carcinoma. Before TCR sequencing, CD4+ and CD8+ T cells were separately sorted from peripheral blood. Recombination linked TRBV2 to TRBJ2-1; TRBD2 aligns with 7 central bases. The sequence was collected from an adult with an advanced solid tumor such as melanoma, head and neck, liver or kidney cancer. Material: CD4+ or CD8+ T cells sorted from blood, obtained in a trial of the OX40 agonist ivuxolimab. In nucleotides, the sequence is TGTGCCAGCAACCCGGGGAGGGTCGTTTTAGATGAGCAGTTCTTC. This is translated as CASNPGRVVLDEQFF.